This T cell receptor beta chain was retrieved from a study of sequential checkpoint blockade in melanoma. Clones were read by immunoSEQ multiplex PCR, and TCRdb kept only the in-frame ones, dropping some. The sample has several thousand clones, around 24% seen once. CDR3 length: 18 amino acids. Germline-derived CDR1 and CDR2 are SGHNT and YENEEA. Trimming at V came to 5 bases and at J to 0 bases, leaving 10 bases not matched to a gene. Stated treatment: randomized to nivolumab then ipilimumab (arm A) or the reverse (arm B). This TCR came from a human donor with melanoma. V gene TRBV11-3 combines with J gene TRBJ2-3; TRBD2 matches 11 bases. This sample comprised tumor tissue (inferred from file names), obtained from a patient given nivolumab and ipilimumab in sequence. CDR3 nucleotide sequence: TGTGCCAGCAGCCTTGGGACTAGCGGCTGGAGGAGCACAGATACGCAGTATTTT. It codes for CASSLGTSGWRSTDTQYF.